This T cell receptor (beta chain) comes out of a study of T cell responses to AZD1222 COVID-19 vaccine. Sequencing used immunoSEQ multiplex PCR; TCRdb keeps in-frame clones, though not all of them. The sample shows roughly 100,000 clones, about 89% of them seen only once. Some second doses came at about 4 weeks and others at about 12 weeks; these were pooled. With 7 bases removed from V and 0 bases from J, the gap between germline ends came to 12 bases. The CDR3 is 14 residues long. CDR1 and CDR2 from the germline V gene are SNHLY and FYNNEI. This sequence joins TRBV2 and TRBJ1-1; D perhaps matches TRBD1 (6 bases). The receptor comes from an adult who received the AZD1222 COVID-19 vaccine. The sample was peripheral blood, taken 28 days after the second AZD1222 dose. In DNA form, the CDR3 reads TGTGCCAGCACCTCAAGGGGGGTGAACACTGAAGCTTTCTTT. Encoded protein: CASTSRGVNTEAFF.